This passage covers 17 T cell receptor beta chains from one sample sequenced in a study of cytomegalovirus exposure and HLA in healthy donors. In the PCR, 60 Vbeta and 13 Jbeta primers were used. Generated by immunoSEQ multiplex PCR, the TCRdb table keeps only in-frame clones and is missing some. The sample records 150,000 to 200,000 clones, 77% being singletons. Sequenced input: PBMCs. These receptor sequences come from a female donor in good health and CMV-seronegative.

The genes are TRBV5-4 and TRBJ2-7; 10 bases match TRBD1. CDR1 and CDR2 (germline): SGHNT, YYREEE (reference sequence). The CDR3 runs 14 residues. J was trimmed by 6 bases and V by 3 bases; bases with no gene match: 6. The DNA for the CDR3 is TGTGCCAGCAGCTCCCGGGACAGGGGTAGCGAGCAGTACTTC. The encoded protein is CASSSRDRGSEQYF.

The CDR3 spells CASSVTNLPYEQYF. The CDR3 DNA reads TGTGCCAGCAGCGTAACTAACCTCCCCTACGAGCAGTACTTC. The V call is TRBV9, the J call TRBJ2-7; no definite D call. Germline CDR1 is SGDLS and CDR2 is YYNGEE. This CDR3 is 14 amino acids long. V shed 1 base and J shed 2 bases, with 10 bases lying between them.

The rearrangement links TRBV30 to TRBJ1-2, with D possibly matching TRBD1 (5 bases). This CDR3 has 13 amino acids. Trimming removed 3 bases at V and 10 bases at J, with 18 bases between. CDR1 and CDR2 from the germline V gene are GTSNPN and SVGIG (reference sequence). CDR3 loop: CAWRSEGPQAYTF. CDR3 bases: TGTGCCTGGAGGTCGGAGGGGCCTCAAGCCTACACCTTC.

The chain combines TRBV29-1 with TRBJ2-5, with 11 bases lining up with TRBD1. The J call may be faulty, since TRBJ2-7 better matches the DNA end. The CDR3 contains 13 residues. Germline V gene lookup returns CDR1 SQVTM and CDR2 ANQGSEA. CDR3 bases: TGCAGCGTTAGGACAGGGGGCGCTTCCGAGCAGTACTTC. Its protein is CSVRTGGASEQYF.

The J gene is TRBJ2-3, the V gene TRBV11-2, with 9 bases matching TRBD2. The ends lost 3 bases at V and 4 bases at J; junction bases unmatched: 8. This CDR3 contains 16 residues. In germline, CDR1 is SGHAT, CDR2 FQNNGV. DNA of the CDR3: TGTGCCAGCAGCTTTGCGGGAGGGGGAGTGGCAGATACGCAGTATTTT. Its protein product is CASSFAGGGVADTQYF. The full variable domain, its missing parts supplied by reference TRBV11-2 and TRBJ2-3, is EAGVAQSPRYKIIEKRQSVAFWCNPISGHATLYWYQQILGQGPKLLIQFQNNGVVDDSQLPKDRFSAERLKGVDSTLKIQPAKLEDSAVYLCASSFAGGGVADTQYFGPGTRLTVL.

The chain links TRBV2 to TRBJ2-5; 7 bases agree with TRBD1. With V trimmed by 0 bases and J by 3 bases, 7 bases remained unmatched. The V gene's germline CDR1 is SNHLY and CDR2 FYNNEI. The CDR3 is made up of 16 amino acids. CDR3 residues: CASSEARGTVEETQYF. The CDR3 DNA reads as TGTGCCAGCAGTGAAGCGAGGGGGACAGTAGAAGAGACCCAGTACTTC.

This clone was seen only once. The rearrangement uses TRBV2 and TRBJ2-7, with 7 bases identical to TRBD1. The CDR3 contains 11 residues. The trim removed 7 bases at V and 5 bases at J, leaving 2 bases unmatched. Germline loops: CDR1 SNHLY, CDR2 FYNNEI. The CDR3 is CASKGADEQYF. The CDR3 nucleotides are TGTGCCAGCAAGGGGGCTGACGAGCAGTACTTC.

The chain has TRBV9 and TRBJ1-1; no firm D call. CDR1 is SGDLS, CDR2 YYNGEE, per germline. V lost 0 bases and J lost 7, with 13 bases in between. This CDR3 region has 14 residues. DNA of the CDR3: TGTGCCAGCAGCGTAGTAGGAGAGGGAAGTGAAGCTTTCTTT. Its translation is CASSVVGEGSEAFF.

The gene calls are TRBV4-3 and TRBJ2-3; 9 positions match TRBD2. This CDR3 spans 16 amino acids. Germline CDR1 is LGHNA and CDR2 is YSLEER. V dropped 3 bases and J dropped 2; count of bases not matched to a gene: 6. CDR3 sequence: CASSQGAGGATDTQYF. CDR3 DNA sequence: TGCGCCAGCAGCCAGGGAGCGGGGGGCGCCACAGATACGCAGTATTTT.

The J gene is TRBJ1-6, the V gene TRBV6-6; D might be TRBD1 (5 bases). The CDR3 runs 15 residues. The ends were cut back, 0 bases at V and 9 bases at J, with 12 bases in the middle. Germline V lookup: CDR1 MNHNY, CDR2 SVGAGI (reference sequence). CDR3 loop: CASSYSGGGSSPLHF. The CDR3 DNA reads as TGTGCCAGCAGTTACTCGGGGGGAGGAAGTTCACCCCTCCACTTT.

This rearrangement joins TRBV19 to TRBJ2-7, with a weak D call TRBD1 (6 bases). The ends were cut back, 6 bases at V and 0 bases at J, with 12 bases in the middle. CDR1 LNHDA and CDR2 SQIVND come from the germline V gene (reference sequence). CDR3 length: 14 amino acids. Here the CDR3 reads CASRRTVSSYEQYF. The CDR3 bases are TGTGCCAGTAGAAGGACAGTCTCCTCCTACGAGCAGTACTTC.

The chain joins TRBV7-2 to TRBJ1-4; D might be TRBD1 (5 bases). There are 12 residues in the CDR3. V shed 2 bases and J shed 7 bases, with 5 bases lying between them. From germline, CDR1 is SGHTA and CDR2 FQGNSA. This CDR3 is CASSLQGEKLFF. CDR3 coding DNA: TGTGCCAGCAGCTTACAGGGTGAAAAACTGTTTTTT.

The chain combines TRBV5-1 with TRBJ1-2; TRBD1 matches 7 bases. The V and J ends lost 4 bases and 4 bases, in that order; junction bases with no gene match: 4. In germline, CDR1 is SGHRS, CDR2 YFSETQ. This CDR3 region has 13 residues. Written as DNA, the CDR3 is TGCGCCAGCAGCCCGGGACAGAGCTATGGCTACACCTTC. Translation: CASSPGQSYGYTF.

CDR3 DNA: TGTGCCAGCACCCCCGGGACACTTTATAATTCACCCCTCCACTTT. It codes for CASTPGTLYNSPLHF. This chain joins TRBV6-5 and TRBJ1-6; TRBD1 is a possible D gene (6 bases). V lost 7 bases and J lost 4, with 14 bases in between. The CDR3 extends over 15 amino acids. From germline, CDR1 is MNHEY and CDR2 SVGAGI.

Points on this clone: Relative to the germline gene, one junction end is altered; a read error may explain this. This CDR3 reads CASSPRPGQGGETQYF. The CDR3 nucleotides read TGTGCTAGCAGCCCGCGGCCGGGACAGGGAGGCGAGACCCAGTACTTC. This chain links TRBV7-7 with TRBJ2-5, with 9 bases that match TRBD1. The germline V gene encodes CDR1 SSHAT and CDR2 FNYEAQ (reference sequence). The CDR3 is 16 residues long. The entire variable domain, with the rest obtained from reference TRBV7-7 and TRBJ2-5, is as follows: GAGVSQSPRYKVTKRGQDVTLRCDPISSHATLYWYQQALGQGPEFLTYFNYEAQPDKSGLPSDRFSAERPEGSISTLTIQRTEQRDSAMYRCASSPRPGQGGETQYFGPGTRLLVL.

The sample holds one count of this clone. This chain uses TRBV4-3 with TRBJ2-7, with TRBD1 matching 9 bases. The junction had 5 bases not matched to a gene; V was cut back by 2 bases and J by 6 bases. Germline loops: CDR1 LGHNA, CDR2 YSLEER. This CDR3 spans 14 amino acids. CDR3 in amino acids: CASSQMGQGGEQYF. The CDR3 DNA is TGCGCCAGCAGCCAAATGGGACAGGGTGGCGAGCAGTACTTC.

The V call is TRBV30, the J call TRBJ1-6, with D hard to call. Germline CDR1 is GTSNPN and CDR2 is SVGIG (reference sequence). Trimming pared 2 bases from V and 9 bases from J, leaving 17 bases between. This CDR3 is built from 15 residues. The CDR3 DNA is TGTGCCTGGAGTCACCGGACTGCGGGAGGTTCACCCCTCCACTTT. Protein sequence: CAWSHRTAGGSPLHF.